This T cell receptor (beta chain) was sequenced for a study of lymphopenia after photon versus proton radiotherapy. Study observations and caveats: After lymphocyte nadir, photon-treated repertoires showed oligoclonal expansion, especially CD8+ Temra.

Trimming stripped 0 bases from V and 3 bases from J, with 9 bases between. CDR1 and CDR2 from the germline V gene are GTSNPN and SVGIG (reference sequence). The CDR3 runs 14 residues. Turning to this clone: The target antigen is unknown.

Generated by immunoSEQ multiplex PCR, the TCRdb table keeps only in-frame clones and is missing some. The repertoire includes about 20,000 clones, around 89% of them detected once, and over 8.5% sits in the top ten. Here the sequenced sample was peripheral blood, taken from a patient treated with proton-based radiotherapy. The receptor was isolated from a man older than 75 with esophageal cancer. V is TRBV30 and J is TRBJ2-1; D unclear. The CDR3 is CAWSVRAIYNEQFF. In DNA form, the CDR3 reads TGTGCCTGGAGTGTACGGGCGATCTACAATGAGCAGTTCTTC.